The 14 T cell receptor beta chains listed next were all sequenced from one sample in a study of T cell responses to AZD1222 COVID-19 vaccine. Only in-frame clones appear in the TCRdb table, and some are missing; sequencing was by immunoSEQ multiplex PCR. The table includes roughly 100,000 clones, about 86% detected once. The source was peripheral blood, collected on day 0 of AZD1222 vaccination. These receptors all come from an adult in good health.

CDR3 sequence (DNA): TGTGCCAGCAGCTTAGTCGCGGGGGCCGGCTATGGCTACACCTTC. This translates into CASSLVAGAGYGYTF. This chain links TRBV7-2 with TRBJ1-2; tentative D call: TRBD1 (6 bases). In germline, CDR1 is SGHTA, CDR2 FQGNSA. With 1 base removed from V and 4 bases from J, the gap between germline ends came to 13 bases. The CDR3 length is 15 residues.

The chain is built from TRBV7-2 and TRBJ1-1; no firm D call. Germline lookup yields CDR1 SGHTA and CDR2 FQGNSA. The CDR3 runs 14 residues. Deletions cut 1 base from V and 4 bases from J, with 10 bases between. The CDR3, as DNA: TGTGCCAGCAGCTTAGAGCCTCGGGGCACTGAAGCTTTCTTT. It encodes CASSLEPRGTEAFF.

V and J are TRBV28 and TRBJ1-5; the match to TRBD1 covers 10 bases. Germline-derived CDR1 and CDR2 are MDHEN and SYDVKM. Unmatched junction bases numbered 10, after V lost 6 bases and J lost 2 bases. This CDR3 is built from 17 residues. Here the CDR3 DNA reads TGTGCCAGCAGGCCGGGACAGGGGAGAGGGGGCAATCAGCCCCAGCATTTT. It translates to CASRPGQGRGGNQPQHF.

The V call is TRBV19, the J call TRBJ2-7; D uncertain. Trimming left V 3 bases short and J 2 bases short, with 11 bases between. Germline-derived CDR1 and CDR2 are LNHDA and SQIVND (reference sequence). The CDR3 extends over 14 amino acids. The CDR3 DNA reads TGTGCCAGTAGTATTTCAGGATCGCCCTACGAGCAGTACTTC. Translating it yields CASSISGSPYEQYF.

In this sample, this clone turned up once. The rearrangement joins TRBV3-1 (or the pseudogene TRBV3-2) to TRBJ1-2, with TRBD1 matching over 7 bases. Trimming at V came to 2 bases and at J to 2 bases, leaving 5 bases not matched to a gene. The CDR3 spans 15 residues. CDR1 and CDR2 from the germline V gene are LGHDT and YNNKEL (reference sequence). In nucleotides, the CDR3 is TGTGCCAGCAGCCAATACAGGGGCTGGAACTATGGCTACACCTTC. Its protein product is CASSQYRGWNYGYTF.

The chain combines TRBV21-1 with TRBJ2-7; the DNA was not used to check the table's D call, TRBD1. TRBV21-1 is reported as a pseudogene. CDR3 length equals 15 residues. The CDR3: CASSDRDRESYEQYF. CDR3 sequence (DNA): TGTGCCAGCAGCGACCGGGACAGGGAGTCCTACGAGCAGTACTTC.

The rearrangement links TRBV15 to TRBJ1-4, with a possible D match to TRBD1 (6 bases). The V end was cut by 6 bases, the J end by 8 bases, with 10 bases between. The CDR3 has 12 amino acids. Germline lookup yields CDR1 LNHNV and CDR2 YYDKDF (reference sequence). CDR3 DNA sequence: TGTGCCACCAGAACAGGGTCAGAAAAACTGTTTTTT. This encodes CATRTGSEKLFF.

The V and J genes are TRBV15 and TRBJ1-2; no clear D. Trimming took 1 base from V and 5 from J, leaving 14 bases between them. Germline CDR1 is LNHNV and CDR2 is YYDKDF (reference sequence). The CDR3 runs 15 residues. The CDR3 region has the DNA TGTGCCACCAGCAGAGGTGGCTCCGACGGGTATGGCTACACCTTC. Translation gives CATSRGGSDGYGYTF.

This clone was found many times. The CDR3 region has the DNA TGTGCCAGCAGTGAAAGACTTAGGGGAGGGATTTACGCTTTCTTT. This translates into CASSERLRGGIYAFF. This chain joins TRBV2 and TRBJ1-1, with TRBD1 as a possible D gene (5 bases). V lost 2 bases and J 11 bases, leaving 21 bases between the germline ends. This CDR3 contains 15 residues. Germline V lookup: CDR1 SNHLY, CDR2 FYNNEI.

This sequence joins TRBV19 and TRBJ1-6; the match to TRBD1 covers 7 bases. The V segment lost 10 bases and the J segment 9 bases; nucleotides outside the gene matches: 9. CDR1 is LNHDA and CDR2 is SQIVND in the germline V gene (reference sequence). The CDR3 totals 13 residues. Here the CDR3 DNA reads TGTGCCACCCGCGACAGGGTGAGTTCACCCCTCCACTTT. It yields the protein CATRDRVSSPLHF.

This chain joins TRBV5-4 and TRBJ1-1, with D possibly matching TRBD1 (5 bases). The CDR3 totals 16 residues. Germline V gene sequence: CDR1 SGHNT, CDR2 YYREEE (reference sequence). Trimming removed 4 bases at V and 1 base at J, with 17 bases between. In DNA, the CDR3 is TGTGCCAGCAGCCCGCGAAAGGAGACAGCGAACACTGAAGCTTTCTTT. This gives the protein CASSPRKETANTEAFF.

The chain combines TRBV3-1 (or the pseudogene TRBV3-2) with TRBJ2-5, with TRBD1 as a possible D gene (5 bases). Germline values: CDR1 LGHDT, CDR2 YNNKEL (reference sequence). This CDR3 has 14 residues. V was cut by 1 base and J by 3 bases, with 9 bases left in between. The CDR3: CASSQGSREETQYF. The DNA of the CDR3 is TGTGCCAGCAGCCAAGGGTCCAGGGAAGAGACCCAGTACTTC.

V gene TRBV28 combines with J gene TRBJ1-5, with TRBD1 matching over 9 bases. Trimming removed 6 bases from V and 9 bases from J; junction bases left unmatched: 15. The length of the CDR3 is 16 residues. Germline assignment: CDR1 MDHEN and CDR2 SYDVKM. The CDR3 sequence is CASSQSQGAGPLPQHF. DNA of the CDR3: TGTGCCAGCAGCCAATCACAGGGGGCTGGGCCGCTGCCCCAGCATTTT.

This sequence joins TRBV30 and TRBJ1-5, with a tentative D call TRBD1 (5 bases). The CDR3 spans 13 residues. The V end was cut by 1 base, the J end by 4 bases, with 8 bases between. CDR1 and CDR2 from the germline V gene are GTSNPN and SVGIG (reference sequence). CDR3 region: CAWSERGNQPQHF. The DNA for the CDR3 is TGTGCCTGGAGTGAGAGGGGAAATCAGCCCCAGCATTTT.